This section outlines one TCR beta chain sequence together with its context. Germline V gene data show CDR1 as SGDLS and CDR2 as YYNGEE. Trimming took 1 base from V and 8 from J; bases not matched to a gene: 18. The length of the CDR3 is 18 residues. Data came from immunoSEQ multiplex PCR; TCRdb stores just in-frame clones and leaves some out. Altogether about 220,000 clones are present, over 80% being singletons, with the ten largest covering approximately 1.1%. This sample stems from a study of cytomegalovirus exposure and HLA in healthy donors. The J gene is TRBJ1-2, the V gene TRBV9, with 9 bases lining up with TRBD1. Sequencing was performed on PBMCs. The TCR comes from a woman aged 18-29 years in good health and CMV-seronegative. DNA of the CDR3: TGTGCCAGCAGCGTAACCGGGGCGGGACAGGGACTCAGATGGGGCTACACCTTC. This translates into CASSVTGAGQGLRWGYTF. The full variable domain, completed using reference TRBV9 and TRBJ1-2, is DSGVTQTPKHLITATGQRVTLRCSPRSGDLSVYWYQQSLDQGLQFLIQYYNGEERAKGNILERFSAQQFPDLHSELNLSSLELGDSALYFCASSVTGAGQGLRWGYTFGSGTRLTVV.